The 19 T cell receptor beta chains listed next were all sequenced from one sample in a study of vaccination effects on CD4 cells after COVID-19. Profiling relied on immunoSEQ multiplex PCR, and the TCRdb table lists in-frame clones only, not all of them. The table lists approximately 22,000 clones, about 81% of them singletons. These receptors have no identified antigens. Before sequencing, viral peptide pools were used by the ViraFEST assay to expand antigen-specific CD4+ T cells. Subsequent to a culture period of under 11 days, CD4+ T cells were isolated. Documented for the person is a PCR-confirmed SARS-CoV-2 infection occurring between March and December 2020. The input for sequencing was CD4+ T cells from PBMCs cultured with a peptide pool, taken before COVID-19 vaccination. The source is a human donor who had a prior SARS-CoV-2 infection.

This chain links TRBV3-1 (or the pseudogene TRBV3-2) with TRBJ2-7; 10 bases fit TRBD1. Losses at the gene ends were 5 bases for V and 4 bases for J; bases not matched to a gene: 5. CDR3 length: 14 residues. The germline V gene encodes CDR1 LGHDT and CDR2 YNNKEL (reference sequence). The CDR3 here is CASSWRQGAYEQYF. The CDR3 nucleotides read TGTGCCAGCAGCTGGAGACAGGGGGCGTACGAGCAGTACTTC.

This clone was counted only a few times. The chain carries TRBV10-3 and TRBJ1-3, with TRBD1 identical over 8 bases. There are 15 residues in the CDR3. The V gene end was trimmed by 7 bases and the J gene end by 2 bases; junction bases not matched to a gene: 7. The germline V gene encodes CDR1 ENHRY and CDR2 SYGVKD. The chain's CDR3 is CAITTGQGPGNTIYF. Here the CDR3 DNA reads TGTGCCATCACCACAGGACAGGGCCCTGGAAACACCATATATTTT.

The chain uses TRBV13 and TRBJ1-2; 10 positions match TRBD1. J gave up 4 bases and V 2 bases, and 4 bases lay outside the gene matches. The CDR3 totals 15 residues. Germline-derived CDR1 and CDR2 are PRHDT and FYEKMQ (reference sequence). The CDR3 spells CASSLRRTGGYGYTF. CDR3 in DNA: TGTGCCAGCAGCTTACGAAGGACAGGGGGCTATGGCTACACCTTC.

The rearrangement links TRBV9 to TRBJ2-1, with 10 bases identical to TRBD2. Unmatched junction bases numbered 5, after V lost 3 bases and J lost 5 bases. Germline V gene data show CDR1 as SGDLS and CDR2 as YYNGEE. The CDR3 runs to 15 residues. CDR3 nucleotide sequence: TGTGCCAGCAGCGACCGGGGACTAGCGCACAATGAGCAGTTCTTC. As protein: CASSDRGLAHNEQFF.

The V gene is TRBV4-3, the J gene TRBJ2-4, with 9 bases identical to TRBD2. The V gene's germline CDR1 is LGHNA and CDR2 YSLEER. The CDR3 covers 15 residues. V gave up 3 bases and J gave up 7 bases; unmatched junction bases: 7. CDR3 protein: CASSQLAGVGNIQYF. CDR3 nucleotide sequence: TGCGCCAGCAGCCAGTTAGCGGGAGTAGGGAACATTCAGTACTTC.

The V and J genes are TRBV18 and TRBJ2-1, with 8 nucleotides matching TRBD1. Germline lookup yields CDR1 KGHSH and CDR2 LQKENI. The V segment lost 3 bases and the J segment 5 bases; nucleotides outside the gene matches: 9. CDR3 length: 16 residues. The CDR3 loop reads CASSPTGGSGNNEQFF. Written as DNA, the CDR3 is TGTGCCAGCTCACCTACAGGGGGTTCAGGAAACAATGAGCAGTTCTTC.

A remark on this clone: A junction end diverges from the germline sequence, so it may reflect a read error. In nucleotides, the CDR3 is TGTGCTAGCAGCCTCAGCTGGGGGGGCACAGATACGCAGTATTTT. It specifies CASSLSWGGTDTQYF. This chain joins TRBV7-7 and TRBJ2-3; D possibly corresponds to TRBD2 (6 bases). This CDR3 contains 15 residues. Germline CDR1 is SSHAT and CDR2 is FNYEAQ (reference sequence).

The chain links TRBV9 to TRBJ2-7, with TRBD2 identical over 7 bases. The germline V gene encodes CDR1 SGDLS and CDR2 YYNGEE. This CDR3 has 15 residues. V shed 1 base and J 5 bases; nucleotides not matched to a gene: 9. CDR3: CASSVTAGEAHEQYF. The CDR3 DNA sequence: TGTGCCAGCAGCGTAACGGCGGGAGAGGCCCACGAGCAGTACTTC. Based on the CDR3 plus reference TRBV9 and TRBJ2-7, the full variable domain is DSGVTQTPKHLITATGQRVTLRCSPRSGDLSVYWYQQSLDQGLQFLIQYYNGEERAKGNILERFSAQQFPDLHSELNLSSLELGDSALYFCASSVTAGEAHEQYFGPGTRLTVT.

This rearrangement joins TRBV10-3 to TRBJ1-5; 10 bases match TRBD1. Germline CDR1 ENHRY, CDR2 SYGVKD. V dropped 4 bases and J dropped 7; count of bases not matched to a gene: 1. This CDR3 has 13 amino acids. CDR3 coding DNA: TGTGCCATCAGTGGGGACAGGGGACAGCCCCAGCATTTT. This sequence encodes CAISGDRGQPQHF.

V gene TRBV18 combines with J gene TRBJ2-3; 15 nucleotides match TRBD2. CDR1 is KGHSH, CDR2 LQKENI, per germline. Germline trimming cut 4 bases from V and 4 bases from J; bases unmatched to any gene: 0. The CDR3 length is 15 residues. The CDR3 bases are TGTGCCAGCTCACGGACTAGCGGGGGGGCAGATACGCAGTATTTT. Its protein product is CASSRTSGGADTQYF.

This rearrangement joins TRBV2 to TRBJ1-1; tentatively, D is TRBD1 (6 bases). Germline V gene sequence: CDR1 SNHLY, CDR2 FYNNEI. The ends were cut back, 6 bases at V and 1 base at J, with 12 bases in the middle. This CDR3 region has 14 residues. The CDR3 bases are TGTGCCAGCAGGACGGGGGCGAGGAACACTGAAGCTTTCTTT. Translation gives CASRTGARNTEAFF.

The CDR3 DNA reads as TGTGCCAGCAGCGCGGGTACCTATGGCTACACCTTC. Protein sequence: CASSAGTYGYTF. The rearrangement joins TRBV7-2 to TRBJ1-2, with D uncertain. Germline CDR1 is SGHTA and CDR2 is FQGNSA. The V and J ends lost 5 bases and 4 bases respectively, with 8 bases between them. The CDR3 extends over 12 amino acids.

This chain connects TRBV13 to TRBJ2-1; 9 bases line up with TRBD1. Trimming at V came to 3 bases and at J to 7 bases, leaving 13 bases not matched to a gene. This CDR3 has 17 residues. Germline CDR1 is PRHDT and CDR2 is FYEKMQ (reference sequence). CDR3 loop: CASSLLVGQGMGNEQFF. CDR3 coding DNA: TGTGCCAGCAGCTTGCTTGTTGGACAGGGGATGGGGAATGAGCAGTTCTTC.

The chain uses TRBV19 and TRBJ2-1; 7 bases line up with TRBD2. V lost 1 base, J lost 0 bases, and 3 bases stayed unmatched. The CDR3 contains 16 residues. In germline, CDR1 is LNHDA, CDR2 SQIVND (reference sequence). CDR3 nucleotides: TGTGCCAGTAGTATAGGTCCGGGGGGCTCCTACAATGAGCAGTTCTTC. It codes for CASSIGPGGSYNEQFF.

The chain carries TRBV7-3 and TRBJ2-5; 9 nucleotides agree with TRBD2. The CDR3 length is 16 residues. Germline V lookup: CDR1 SGHTA, CDR2 FQGTGA. The ends lost 1 base at V and 1 base at J; junction bases unmatched: 4. CDR3 sequence (DNA): TGTGCCAGCAGCTTAATGGCGGGGGGGCCCCAAGAGACCCAGTACTTC. As protein: CASSLMAGGPQETQYF. The complete variable domain, with remaining parts taken from reference TRBV7-3 and TRBJ2-5, reads GAGVSQTPSNKVTEKGKYVELRCDPISGHTALYWYRQSLGQGPEFLIYFQGTGAADDSGLPNDRFFAVRPEGSVSTLKIQRTERGDSAVYLCASSLMAGGPQETQYFGPGTRLLVL.

The chain is built from TRBV7-8 and TRBJ2-3; the match to TRBD2 covers 9 bases. Germline values: CDR1 SGHVS, CDR2 FQNEAQ. The CDR3 is made up of 15 amino acids. J lost 2 bases, V lost 6 bases, and 6 bases had no gene match. CDR3 nucleotide sequence: TGTGCCAGCAGTTTCCTAGCGGGGTTCACAGATACGCAGTATTTT. It yields the protein CASSFLAGFTDTQYF.

The chain couples TRBV7-8 to TRBJ1-2; TRBD1 is a possible D gene (5 bases). V was trimmed by 1 base and J by 3 bases, leaving 18 bases between them. The germline gives CDR1 SGHVS, CDR2 FQNEAQ. This CDR3 spans 17 amino acids. CDR3 nucleotides: TGTGCCAGCAGCTTAGTAATAGTTCCCACAGGCGACTATGGCTACACCTTC. Residues: CASSLVIVPTGDYGYTF.

The J gene is TRBJ2-1, the V gene TRBV7-2, with 10 bases fitting TRBD1. The germline V gene encodes CDR1 SGHTA and CDR2 FQGNSA. V dropped 2 bases and J dropped 7; count of bases not matched to a gene: 8. The CDR3 length is 16 residues. As DNA, the CDR3 is TGTGCCAGCAGCTTATTAGGGACAGGGGTTGTTAATGAGCAGTTCTTC. This encodes CASSLLGTGVVNEQFF.

V and J are TRBV5-1 and TRBJ2-3, with 11 nucleotides matching TRBD2. Trimming took 5 bases from V and 6 from J; bases not matched to a gene: 11. This CDR3 contains 16 residues. From germline, CDR1 is SGHRS and CDR2 YFSETQ. Here the CDR3 DNA reads TGCGCCAGCAGATTCTTTAGCGGGGGGGCCTCCGATACGCAGTATTTT. Its translation is CASRFFSGGASDTQYF.